One and the same sample provided the 10 T cell receptor beta chains below, sequenced in a study of metastatic and nonmetastatic thyroid tumors. Via MiXCR, TCRdb re-called the PCR reads. The top ten clones hold approximately 25% of a sample with tens of thousands of clones, around 12% of them seen once. Not a single patient had been given any form of treatment at any point before undergoing thyroid surgery. What was sequenced was blood. The receptor source for this set is a female donor with papillary thyroid cancer or a benign thyroid nodule (not recorded which). Some clones in this sample may be carry-over from other donors' samples.

Remarks on this clone: One end of the junction does not line up with germline, which may come from a read error. This CDR3 is also generated by other DNA sequences in the sample. The chain employs TRBV28 and TRBJ2-2; D is undetermined. Germline CDR1 and CDR2: MDHEN and SYDVKM. The CDR3 totals 13 residues. CDR3 coding DNA: TGTGCCAGCAGGTTAAGGGTCACCGGCGAGCTTTTTTTT. Protein product: CASRLRVTGELFF.

This clone rates as medium-sized. The chain combines TRBV28 with TRBJ1-3, with no clear D. V gave up 4 bases and J gave up 4 bases, with 14 bases separating them. This CDR3 has 15 residues. Germline CDR1 and CDR2: MDHEN and SYDVKM. As DNA, the CDR3 is TGTGCCAGCAGTTCTTCTGACTCTCGAGGAAACACCATATATTTT. Amino acid sequence: CASSSSDSRGNTIYF.

This clone was detected many times. The rearrangement joins TRBV4-1 to TRBJ1-4, with TRBD1 identical over 9 bases. Germline trimming cut 0 bases from V and 6 bases from J; bases unmatched to any gene: 11. The length of the CDR3 is 18 residues. Germline CDR1 is MGHRA and CDR2 is YSYEKL. CDR3 DNA sequence: TGCGCCAGCAGCCAAGATCAAGGGACAGGGCCTTCGCATGAAAAACTGTTTTTT. Translated, it gives CASSQDQGTGPSHEKLFF.

This clone was seen many times. The chain couples TRBV6-1 to TRBJ1-1; no clear D gene. V was trimmed by 7 bases and J by 10 bases, leaving 19 bases between them. The CDR3 runs 13 residues. The germline V gene has CDR1 MNHNS and CDR2 SASEGT. CDR3 in DNA: TGTGCCAGCATCCCGATAGGCGGCACTCGAGCTTTCTTT. This sequence encodes CASIPIGGTRAFF.

Concerning this clone itself: A much larger clone lies one base from this, so it may be a read error. CDR3 sequence reads: CASSVRRGQGATEEKLFF. The CDR3 DNA is TGTGCCAGTAGTGTCCGGCGGGGACAGGGGGCGACTGAAGAAAAACTGTTTTTT. The chain is built from TRBV19 and TRBJ1-4; 12 positions agree with TRBD1. The germline gives CDR1 LNHDA, CDR2 SQIVND (reference sequence). V was pared by 5 bases and J by 8 bases, with 15 bases of the junction left unmatched. The CDR3 has 18 residues.

In its sample, this clone was seen many times. Different DNA sequences within this sample yield the same CDR3. This chain connects TRBV4-3 to TRBJ2-7, with D maybe TRBD2 (7 bases). Per germline, CDR1 LGHNA and CDR2 YSLEER. There are 17 residues in the CDR3. V was shortened by 2 bases and J by 0 bases, with 17 bases between the two germline ends. As DNA, the CDR3 is TGCGCCAGCAGCCAACTCTATCCGGGGGGCAGCTCCTACGAGCAGTACTTC. Translation: CASSQLYPGGSSYEQYF.

V usage is TRBV7-3 and J usage is TRBJ1-3; no firm D call. The V and J ends lost 1 base and 4 bases respectively, with 11 bases between them. The CDR3 has 15 amino acids. Germline CDR1 and CDR2: SGHTA and FQGTGA. CDR3 loop: CASSLKYGYGNTIYF. The CDR3 nucleotides are TGTGCCAGCAGCTTAAAGTACGGGTACGGAAACACCATATATTTT.

This clone was picked up many times. V gene TRBV6-8 combines with J gene TRBJ2-5, with 7 bases lining up with TRBD2. CDR1 and CDR2 (germline): MNHGY, SAAAGT. V lost 0 bases to trimming and J lost 3 bases; unmatched junction nucleotides: 7. The CDR3 extends over 16 amino acids. The CDR3 coding sequence is TGTGCCAGCAGTTACTCGGTGACTAGCAGAAAAGAGACCCAGTACTTC. Translating gives CASSYSVTSRKETQYF.

Many counts were recorded for this clone. The V and J genes are TRBV28 and TRBJ1-1, with no clear D. The CDR3 covers 12 residues. From germline, CDR1 is MDHEN and CDR2 SYDVKM. V was pared by 4 bases and J by 7 bases, with 10 bases between. The CDR3 DNA is TGTGCCAGCAGTTCATGGGCCGGTGAAGCTTTCTTT. Protein product: CASSSWAGEAFF. The entire variable domain, with the rest obtained from reference TRBV28 and TRBJ1-1, is as follows: DVKVTQSSRYLVKRTGEKVFLECVQDMDHENMFWYRQDPGLGLRLIYFSYDVKMKEKGDIPEGYSVSREKKERFSLILESASTNQTSMYLCASSSWAGEAFFGQGTRLTVV.

This clone was observed a few times. Sequence at one end of the junction differs from germline and may be a read error. This chain links TRBV28 with TRBJ1-3, with unresolved D. The CDR3 contains 17 residues. Germline CDR1 reads MDHEN; CDR2 reads SYDVKM. CDR3 loop: CAGSQPAVDLRGNTIYF. CDR3 in DNA: TGTGCCGGCAGTCAACCAGCGGTAGATCTTAGGGGAAACACCATATATTTT.